The 16 T cell receptor beta chains below were found in one sample sequenced in a study of control samples from healthy donors and cancer patients (dated by TCRdb to between 2020 and 2021). The library was made by the immunoSEQ multiplex PCR assay. Not all clones reach the TCRdb copy of this immuneACCESS table, which keeps in-frame sequences only. Checked studies attribute under half of the gap to unresolved V genes and leave the rest unexplained. Recorded for this sample are tens of thousands of clones; about 86% of them occurred a single time. The ten largest clones take up roughly 1.3% of the sample. Sequenced: blood. The source of these receptors is a woman aged 50 to 65 in good health.

V and J are TRBV7-3 and TRBJ1-2; TRBD1 might be the D (6 bases). V was cut by 1 base and J by 4 bases, with 7 bases left in between. This CDR3 region has 13 residues. Germline V lookup: CDR1 SGHTA, CDR2 FQGTGA. DNA of the CDR3: TGTGCCAGCAGCTTAAGAGGGGGCTATGGCTACACCTTC. Its protein product is CASSLRGGYGYTF.

This clone was recorded a few times. The chain combines TRBV27 with TRBJ1-2; 10 bases are a match to TRBD1. J lost 8 bases, V lost 8 bases, and 8 bases had no gene match. The germline CDR1 and CDR2 sequences are MNHEY and SMNVEV (reference sequence). This CDR3 has 13 residues. CDR3 bases: TGTGCCAGCCGAGGACAGGGGGGTGGAGGCTACACCTTC. Translated, it gives CASRGQGGGGYTF.

CDR3 sequence reads: CASSPQLGTGELFF. The DNA of the CDR3 is TGCGCCAGCAGCCCCCAATTGGGGACCGGGGAGCTGTTTTTT. The chain employs TRBV5-1 and TRBJ2-2; D gene ambiguous. CDR1 SGHRS and CDR2 YFSETQ come from the germline V gene. This CDR3 is 14 amino acids long. With 4 bases removed from V and 5 bases from J, the gap between germline ends came to 12 bases. The variable domain in full, completed from reference TRBV5-1 and TRBJ2-2, reads KAGVTQTPRYLIKTRGQQVTLSCSPISGHRSVSWYQQTPGQGLQFLFEYFSETQRNKGNFPGRFSGRQFSNSRSEMNVSTLELGDSALYLCASSPQLGTGELFFGEGSRLTVL.

This clone was recorded once. This chain joins TRBV5-1 and TRBJ2-5, with D hard to call. The germline V gene has CDR1 SGHRS and CDR2 YFSETQ. Trimming took 0 bases from V and 5 from J, leaving 11 bases between them. The CDR3 contains 14 residues. CDR3: CASSLEAVRETQYF. DNA of the CDR3: TGCGCCAGCAGCTTGGAGGCAGTTAGGGAGACCCAGTACTTC.

CDR3 amino acids: CASSPSAPGELFF. The CDR3 bases are TGTGCCAGTAGTCCCTCCGCACCCGGGGAGCTGTTTTTT. The V call is TRBV19, the J call TRBJ2-2, with D uncertain. V lost 5 bases, J lost 6 bases, and 10 bases lay in between. The CDR3 totals 13 residues. Germline CDR1 and CDR2: LNHDA and SQIVND (reference sequence).

The chain combines TRBV6-6 with TRBJ1-6, with D hard to call. There are 13 residues in the CDR3. CDR1 is MNHNY and CDR2 is SVGAGI in the germline V gene (reference sequence). The V end lost 8 bases, the J end lost 10 bases, and 15 bases lay between the germline ends. This CDR3 reads CASSLRFDSPLHF. CDR3 DNA: TGTGCCAGCTCCTTACGCTTTGACTCACCCCTCCACTTT.

The chain carries TRBV7-3 and TRBJ2-2; D is ambiguous. V was cut by 5 bases and J by 7 bases, with 8 bases left in between. The CDR3 totals 12 residues. CDR1 is SGHTA, CDR2 FQGTGA, per germline. For the CDR3, the DNA is TGTGCCAGCAGCCTCTACCTCGGGGAGCTGTTTTTT. Translated: CASSLYLGELFF. Full variable domain (rest looked up from reference TRBV7-3 and TRBJ2-2): GAGVSQTPSNKVTEKGKYVELRCDPISGHTALYWYRQSLGQGPEFLIYFQGTGAADDSGLPNDRFFAVRPEGSVSTLKIQRTERGDSAVYLCASSLYLGELFFGEGSRLTVL.

CDR3 sequence reads: CAGGDSQETQYF. CDR3 nucleotide sequence: TGTGCCGGGGGAGATAGTCAAGAGACCCAGTACTTC. The V call is TRBV10-3, the J call TRBJ2-5, with D perhaps matching TRBD1 or TRBD2 (5 bases each). The germline V gene encodes CDR1 ENHRY and CDR2 SYGVKD. CDR3 size: 12 residues. The V end was cut by 11 bases, the J end by 2 bases, with 12 bases between.

The chain carries TRBV4-1 and TRBJ2-5; a weak D match, TRBD2 (5 bases). Germline CDR1 MGHRA, CDR2 YSYEKL. Deletions cut 2 bases from V and 2 bases from J, with 12 bases between. The CDR3 runs to 15 residues. CDR3 DNA: TGCGCCAGCAGCCAAAACGGACTGGATCAAGAGACCCAGTACTTC. It is translated as CASSQNGLDQETQYF.

The table lists this clone with a count of one. The V gene is TRBV6-5, the J gene TRBJ1-2, with D uncertain. The CDR3 spans 14 residues. The V gene lost 6 bases and the J gene lost 0 bases, with 11 bases spanning the gap. Germline V gene sequence: CDR1 MNHEY, CDR2 SVGAGI. The CDR3: CASRLGLSNYGYTF. The CDR3 region has the DNA TGTGCCAGCAGGCTAGGACTCTCTAACTATGGCTACACCTTC.

This chain joins TRBV28 and TRBJ2-3, with D perhaps matching TRBD2 (5 bases). Deletions cut 6 bases from V and 4 bases from J, with 8 bases between. CDR1 is MDHEN, CDR2 SYDVKM, per germline. The length of the CDR3 is 12 residues. The DNA of the CDR3 is TGTGCCAGCAGGGGAGTCGCAGATACGCAGTATTTT. Translation gives CASRGVADTQYF. Complete variable domain (other parts from reference TRBV28 and TRBJ2-3): DVKVTQSSRYLVKRTGEKVFLECVQDMDHENMFWYRQDPGLGLRLIYFSYDVKMKEKGDIPEGYSVSREKKERFSLILESASTNQTSMYLCASRGVADTQYFGPGTRLTVL.

In its sample, this clone was seen once. The genes are TRBV12-3 or TRBV12-4 and TRBJ1-5; D gene uncertain. This CDR3 spans 13 amino acids. V dropped 3 bases and J dropped 4 bases, with 7 bases sitting between them. The DNA for the CDR3 is TGTGCCAGCAGTTTGTTTGGGAATCAGCCCCAGCATTTT. Protein sequence: CASSLFGNQPQHF.

The chain couples TRBV6-2 or TRBV6-3 to TRBJ1-2; a weak D match, TRBD1 (5 bases). CDR1 MNHEY and CDR2 SVGEGT come from the germline V gene. This CDR3 is built from 12 residues. Trimming stripped 6 bases from V and 2 bases from J, with 7 bases between. In DNA form, the CDR3 reads TGTGCCAGCAGCCCAGGGAACTATGGCTACACCTTC. This translates into CASSPGNYGYTF.

The rearrangement joins TRBV2 to TRBJ1-1; D possibly corresponds to TRBD1 (6 bases). From germline, CDR1 is SNHLY and CDR2 FYNNEI. CDR3 size: 13 residues. V shed 3 bases and J shed 4 bases, with 9 bases lying between them. Here the CDR3 reads CASSDFRGTEAFF. The CDR3 nucleotides read TGTGCCAGCAGTGATTTCAGGGGCACTGAAGCTTTCTTT.

This clone was seen once. This chain connects TRBV12-5 to TRBJ2-1; D might be TRBD2 (5 bases). The CDR3 contains 12 residues. Trimming cost V 2 bases and J 8 bases, with 7 bases left between them. From germline, CDR1 is LGHNT and CDR2 FRNRAP. For the CDR3, the DNA is TGTGCTAGTGGTTTGCGGGGAGATGAGCAGTTCTTC. Its protein is CASGLRGDEQFF.

The genes are TRBV15 and TRBJ2-7; 11 positions match TRBD1. CDR3 length equals 17 residues. V was clipped by 5 bases and J by 1 base; unmatched bases: 10. CDR1 LNHNV and CDR2 YYDKDF come from the germline V gene (reference sequence). The CDR3 sequence is CATSGPGTGGESYEQYF. CDR3 nucleotide sequence: TGTGCCACCAGCGGGCCCGGGACAGGGGGGGAATCCTACGAGCAGTACTTC.